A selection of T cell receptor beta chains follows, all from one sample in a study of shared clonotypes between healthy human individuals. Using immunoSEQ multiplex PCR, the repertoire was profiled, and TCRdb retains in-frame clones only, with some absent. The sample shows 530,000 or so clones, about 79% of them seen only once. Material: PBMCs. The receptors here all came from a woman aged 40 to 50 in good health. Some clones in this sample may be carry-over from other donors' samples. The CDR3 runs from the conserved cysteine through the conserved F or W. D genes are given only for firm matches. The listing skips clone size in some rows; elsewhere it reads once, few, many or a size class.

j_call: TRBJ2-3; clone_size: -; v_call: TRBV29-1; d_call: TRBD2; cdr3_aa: CSVEFQGLADLPSTDTQYF; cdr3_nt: TGCAGCGTTGAATTTCAGGGACTAGCGGACCTGCCTAGCACAGATACGCAGTATTTT
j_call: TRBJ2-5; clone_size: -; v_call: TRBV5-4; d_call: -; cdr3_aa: CASSYQGFGETQYF; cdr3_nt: TGTGCCAGCAGCTACCAGGGGTTTGGAGAGACCCAGTACTTC
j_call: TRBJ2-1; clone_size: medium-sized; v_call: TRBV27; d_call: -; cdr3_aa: CASSLLGFYGSYNEQFF; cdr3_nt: TGTGCCAGCAGTTTACTGGGATTCTACGGCTCCTACAATGAGCAGTTCTTC
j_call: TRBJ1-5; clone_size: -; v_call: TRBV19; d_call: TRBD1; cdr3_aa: CASRPRGQGGNQPQHF; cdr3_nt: TGTGCCAGTAGGCCCCGGGGACAGGGTGGCAATCAGCCCCAGCATTTT
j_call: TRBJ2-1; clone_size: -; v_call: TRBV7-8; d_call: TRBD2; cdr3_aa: CASSLAASGNYNEQFF; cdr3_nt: TGTGCCAGCAGCTTAGCGGCTAGCGGGAACTACAATGAGCAGTTCTTC
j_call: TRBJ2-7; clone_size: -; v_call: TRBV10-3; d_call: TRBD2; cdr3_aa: CAAGELITYEQYF; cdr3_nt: TGTGCCGCGGGGGAGTTGATTACCTACGAGCAGTACTTC
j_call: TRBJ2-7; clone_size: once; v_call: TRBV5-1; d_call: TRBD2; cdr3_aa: CASSFTSGRVYEQYF; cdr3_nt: TGCGCCAGCAGCTTCACTAGCGGGAGGGTCTACGAGCAGTACTTC
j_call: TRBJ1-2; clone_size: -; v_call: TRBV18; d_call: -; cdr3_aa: CASSPGTNYGYTF; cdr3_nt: TGTGCCAGCTCACCCGGGACTAACTATGGCTACACCTTC
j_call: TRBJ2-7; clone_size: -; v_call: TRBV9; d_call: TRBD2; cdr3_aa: CASSSGGREQVEQYF; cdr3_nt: TGTGCCAGCAGCTCCGGAGGGCGGGAGCAGGTCGAGCAGTACTTC
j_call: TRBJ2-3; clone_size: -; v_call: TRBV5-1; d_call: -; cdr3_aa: CASSAVGTDTQYF; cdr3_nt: TGCGCCAGCAGTGCTGTTGGTACAGATACGCAGTATTTT
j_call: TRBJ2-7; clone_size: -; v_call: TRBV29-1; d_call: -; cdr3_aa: CSVAGTDLSYEQYF; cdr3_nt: TGCAGCGTGGCCGGGACTGACCTATCCTACGAGCAGTACTTC
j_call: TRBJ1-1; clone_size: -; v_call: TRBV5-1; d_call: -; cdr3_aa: CASSLAIGGSLRLNTEAFF; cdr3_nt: TGCGCCAGCAGCTTGGCCATTGGGGGAAGTTTAAGGTTGAACACTGAAGCTTTCTTT
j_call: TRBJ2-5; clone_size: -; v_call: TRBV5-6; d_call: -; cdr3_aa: CASSLGGVQQTQYF; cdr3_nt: TGTGCCAGCAGCTTGGGGGGTGTGCAACAGACCCAGTACTTC
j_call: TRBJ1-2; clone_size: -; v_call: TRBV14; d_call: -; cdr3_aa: CASSQGKNYGYTF; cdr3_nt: TGTGCCAGCAGCCAAGGAAAAAACTATGGCTACACCTTC
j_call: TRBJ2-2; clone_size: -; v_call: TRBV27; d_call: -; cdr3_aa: CASSSPGRTGELFF; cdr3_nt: TGTGCCAGCAGTTCCCCCGGACGGACCGGGGAGCTGTTTTTT
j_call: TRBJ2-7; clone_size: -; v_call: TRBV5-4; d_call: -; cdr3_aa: CASSGDRTYEQYF; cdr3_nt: TGTGCCAGCAGCGGCGACAGAACCTACGAGCAGTACTTC
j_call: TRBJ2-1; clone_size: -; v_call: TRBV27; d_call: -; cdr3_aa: CASKTLGTPRGNEQFF; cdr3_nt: TGTGCCAGCAAGACGCTTGGGACTCCTCGGGGCAATGAGCAGTTCTTC
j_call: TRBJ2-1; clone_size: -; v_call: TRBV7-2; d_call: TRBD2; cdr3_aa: CASSLAGTSGNNEQFF; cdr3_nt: TGTGCCAGCAGCTTAGCGGGGACTAGCGGGAACAATGAGCAGTTCTTC
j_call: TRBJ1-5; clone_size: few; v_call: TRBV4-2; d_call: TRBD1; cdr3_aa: CASSQGGTGHNQPQHF; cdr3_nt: TGTGCCAGCAGCCAAGGTGGGACAGGGCACAATCAGCCCCAGCATTTT
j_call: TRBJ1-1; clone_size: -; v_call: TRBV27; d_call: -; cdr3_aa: CASSRGGWNTEAFF; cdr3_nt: TGTGCCTCCAGTCGGGGGGGATGGAACACTGAAGCTTTCTTT
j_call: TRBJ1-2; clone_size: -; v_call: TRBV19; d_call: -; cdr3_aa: CASSIVAENYGYTF; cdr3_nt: TGTGCCAGTAGTATCGTAGCGGAAAACTATGGCTACACCTTC
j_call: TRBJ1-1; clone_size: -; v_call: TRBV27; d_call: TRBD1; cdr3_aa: CASSPAGTARSEAFF; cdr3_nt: TGTGCCAGCAGTCCTGCCGGGACAGCTAGATCTGAAGCTTTCTTT
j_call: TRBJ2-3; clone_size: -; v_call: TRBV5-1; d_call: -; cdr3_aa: CASSPTWAARADTQYF; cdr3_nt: TGCGCCAGCAGCCCGACCTGGGCAGCTCGGGCCGATACGCAGTATTTT
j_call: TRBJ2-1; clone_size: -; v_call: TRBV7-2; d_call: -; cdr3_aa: CASSLFLRDLLYNEQFF; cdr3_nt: TGTGCCAGCAGCTTATTTTTGCGGGACCTCCTCTACAATGAGCAGTTCTTC
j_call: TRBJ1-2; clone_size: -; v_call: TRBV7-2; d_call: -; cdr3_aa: CASSPAGYGYTF; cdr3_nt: TGTGCCAGCAGCCCCGCAGGGTATGGCTACACCTTC
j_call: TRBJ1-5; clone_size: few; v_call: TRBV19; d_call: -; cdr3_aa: CASKGEGRGNQPQHF; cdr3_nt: TGTGCCAGTAAGGGGGAGGGCCGGGGCAATCAGCCCCAGCATTTT
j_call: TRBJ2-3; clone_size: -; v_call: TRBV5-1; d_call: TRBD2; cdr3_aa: CASRSLAGSSTDTQYF; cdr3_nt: TGCGCCAGCAGGTCTTTAGCGGGATCGAGCACAGATACGCAGTATTTT
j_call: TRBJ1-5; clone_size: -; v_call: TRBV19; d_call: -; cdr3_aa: CASRSSTYSNQPQHF; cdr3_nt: TGTGCCAGTAGGAGCAGTACCTATAGCAATCAGCCCCAGCATTTT
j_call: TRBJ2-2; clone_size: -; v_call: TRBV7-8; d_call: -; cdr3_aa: CASSFGRLYTGELFF; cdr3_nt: TGTGCCAGCAGCTTTGGCAGACTATACACCGGGGAGCTGTTTTTT
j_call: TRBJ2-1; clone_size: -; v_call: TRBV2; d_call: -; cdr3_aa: CASSEDSYNEQFF; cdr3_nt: TGTGCCAGCAGTGAAGACAGTTACAATGAGCAGTTCTTC
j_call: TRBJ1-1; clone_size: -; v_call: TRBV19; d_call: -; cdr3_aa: CASKNSYTEAFF; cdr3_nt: TGTGCCAGTAAAAACAGTTACACTGAAGCTTTCTTT
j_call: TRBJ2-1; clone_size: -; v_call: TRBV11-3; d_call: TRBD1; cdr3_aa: CASSPRQGVDEQFF; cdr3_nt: TGTGCCAGCAGCCCGAGACAGGGGGTCGATGAGCAGTTCTTC
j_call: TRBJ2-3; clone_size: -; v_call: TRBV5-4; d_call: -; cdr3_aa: CASRMGGLRRGTDTQYF; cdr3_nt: TGTGCCAGCAGAATGGGGGGACTTCGACGGGGCACAGATACGCAGTATTTT
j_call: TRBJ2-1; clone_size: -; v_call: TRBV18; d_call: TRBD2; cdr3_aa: CASSPPTSGVRYNEQFF; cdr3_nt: TGTGCCAGCTCACCACCGACTAGCGGAGTACGCTACAATGAGCAGTTCTTC
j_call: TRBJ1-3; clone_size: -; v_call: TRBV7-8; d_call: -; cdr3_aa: CASSSWIDNSGNTIYF; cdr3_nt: TGTGCCAGCAGCTCTTGGATTGACAACTCTGGAAACACCATATATTTT
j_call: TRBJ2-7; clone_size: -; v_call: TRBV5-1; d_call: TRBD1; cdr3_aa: CASSVMGQGKGEQYF; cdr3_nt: TGCGCCAGCAGCGTGATGGGACAGGGGAAGGGCGAGCAGTACTTC
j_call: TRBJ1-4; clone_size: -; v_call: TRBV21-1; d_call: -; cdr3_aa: CASSKVPGTREKLFF; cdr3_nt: TGTGCCAGCAGCAAAGTTCCGGGAACGAGGGAAAAACTGTTTTTT
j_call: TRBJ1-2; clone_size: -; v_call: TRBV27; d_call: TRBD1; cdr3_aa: CASSPQGAGGYTF; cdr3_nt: TGTGCCAGCAGTCCACAGGGGGCTGGGGGCTACACCTTC
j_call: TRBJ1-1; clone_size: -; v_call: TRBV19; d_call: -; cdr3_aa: CASSVTENTEAFF; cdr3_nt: TGTGCCAGTAGTGTTACAGAGAACACTGAAGCTTTCTTT
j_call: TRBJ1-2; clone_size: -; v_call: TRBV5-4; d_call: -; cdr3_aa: CASSAGLGQEYGYTF; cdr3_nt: TGTGCCAGCAGCGCGGGATTGGGACAAGAATATGGCTACACCTTC
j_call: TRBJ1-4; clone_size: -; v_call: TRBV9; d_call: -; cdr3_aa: CASTPGATNEKLFF; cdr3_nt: TGTGCCAGCACCCCTGGAGCAACTAATGAAAAACTGTTTTTT
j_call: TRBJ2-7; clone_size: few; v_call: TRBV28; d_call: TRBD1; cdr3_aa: CASSKGQTHLQYF; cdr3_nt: TGTGCCAGCAGTAAGGGACAGACTCACTTGCAGTACTTC
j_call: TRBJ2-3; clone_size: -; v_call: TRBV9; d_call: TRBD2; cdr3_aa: CASSPRLAGTDTQYF; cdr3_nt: TGTGCCAGCAGCCCTCGTTTAGCGGGAACAGATACGCAGTATTTT
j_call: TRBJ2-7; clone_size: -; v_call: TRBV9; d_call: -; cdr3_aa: CASSVGGGFSYEQYF; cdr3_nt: TGTGCCAGCAGCGTAGGGGGCGGGTTCTCCTACGAGCAGTACTTC